This T cell receptor (beta chain) was profiled in a study of blood T cell repertoires in COVID-19. Study-wide background: Italy, Spain and the United States were the sources of the convalescent and acute COVID-19 samples. T cells, B-cell-depleted T cells, or PBMCs provided the cDNA or gDNA that served as material.

Per the study methods: Amplifying reference gene primers gave estimates of nucleated cell counts. The method was immunoSEQ multiplex PCR; TCRdb's version includes in-frame clones alone and lacks a portion of them. V, J and clone size are those of that table, while D and trimming were read from the DNA. The table records a few hundred thousand clones, about four fifths of them present only once. This clone was picked up one time. The V and J ends lost 0 bases and 2 bases, in that order; junction bases with no gene match: 1. The CDR3 is 14 residues long. Germline assignment: CDR1 WSHSY and CDR2 SAAADI. The chain is built from TRBV10-2 and TRBJ2-7; 7 bases match TRBD1. This TCR derives from a woman in her 50s with acute or convalescent COVID-19. Material: peripheral blood. The CDR3 reads CASSESTGPYEQYV. The CDR3 bases are TGCGCCAGCAGTGAGTCGACAGGGCCCTACGAGCAGTACGTC.